Each of the 8 T cell receptor beta chains below was sequenced from the same sample in a study of T cell repertoires in cytomegalovirus infection. One entry per CDR3 protein, called by TCRdb with MiXCR from the reads. This sample has approximately 500,000 distinct CDR3 sequences, with roughly 10% found just once. The specimen sequenced was PBMCs. The receptors were sampled from a human donor in good health (CMV status not recorded). Some clones in this sample may be carry-over from other donors' samples.

Many counts were recorded for this clonotype. The gene calls are TRBV4-1 and TRBJ2-5; TRBD2 matches at 13 bases. V lost 1 base and J lost 5; bases outside the gene matches: 4. The CDR3 extends over 16 amino acids. Germline lookup yields CDR1 MGHRA and CDR2 YSYEKL. As DNA, the CDR3 is TGCGCCAGCAGCCAAGTGACTAGCGGGGGGCCGGAGACCCAGTACTTC. As protein: CASSQVTSGGPETQYF.

Only a few counts were recorded for this clonotype. V usage is TRBV6-1 and J usage is TRBJ1-4; TRBD1 matches at 7 bases. The CDR3 runs to 14 residues. The V segment lost 6 bases and the J segment 7 bases; nucleotides outside the gene matches: 8. Germline CDR1 and CDR2: MNHNS and SASEGT. CDR3 bases: TGTGCCAGCAGCTCGGACAGGCAGGGTGAAAAACTGTTTTTT. It yields the protein CASSSDRQGEKLFF.

This rearrangement joins TRBV5-1 to TRBJ2-5; 8 nucleotides match TRBD2. Looked up from germline, CDR1 is SGHRS and CDR2 is YFSETQ. V lost 4 bases to trimming and J lost 0 bases; unmatched junction nucleotides: 5. The CDR3 consists of 15 residues. The CDR3 protein is CASSQGSGNQETQYF. The CDR3 DNA is TGCGCCAGCAGCCAGGGTAGCGGGAACCAAGAGACCCAGTACTTC.

This clonotype occurred many times. The genes are TRBV4-1 and TRBJ2-1; the match to TRBD2 covers 8 bases. The V and J ends lost 1 base and 5 bases, in that order; junction bases with no gene match: 7. The germline V gene has CDR1 MGHRA and CDR2 YSYEKL. The CDR3 extends over 16 amino acids. The CDR3, as DNA: TGCGCCAGCAGCCAAGTAGGCGGGGGGCTCGACAATGAGCAGTTCTTC. It specifies CASSQVGGGLDNEQFF.

This clonotype has just a few counts. V and J are TRBV6-5 and TRBJ2-7, with 8 bases matching TRBD2. V lost 0 bases to trimming and J lost 9 bases; unmatched junction nucleotides: 16. Looked up from germline, CDR1 is MNHEY and CDR2 is SVGAGI. The CDR3 runs to 17 residues. The chain's CDR3 is CASSYSSTGGPFLGQYF. The CDR3 DNA follows: TGTGCCAGCAGTTACTCGTCGACGGGAGGGCCTTTTTTAGGGCAGTACTTC.

The rearrangement uses TRBV19 and TRBJ1-1; D not certain. The germline V gene encodes CDR1 LNHDA and CDR2 SQIVND (reference sequence). The CDR3 spans 13 residues. Trimming took off 4 bases at V and 4 bases at J, with 10 bases between the two ends. The chain's CDR3 is CASSTIDTTEAFF. CDR3 nucleotide sequence: TGTGCCAGTAGTACGATAGACACCACTGAAGCTTTCTTT.

Only a few counts were recorded for this clonotype. The rearrangement uses TRBV28 and TRBJ1-5; 7 bases agree with TRBD1. Germline V gene sequence: CDR1 MDHEN, CDR2 SYDVKM. The CDR3 is 15 residues long. With V trimmed by 6 bases and J by 7 bases, 12 bases remained unmatched. CDR3 DNA sequence: TGTGCCAGCAGCCCATCTCAGGGGGTAAGGCAGCCCCAGCATTTT. Amino acid sequence: CASSPSQGVRQPQHF.

In this sample, this clonotype turned up a few times. V and J are TRBV29-1 and TRBJ1-1; 9 positions agree with TRBD1. V lost 6 bases, J lost 6 bases, and 11 bases stayed unmatched. From germline, CDR1 is SQVTM and CDR2 ANQGSEA. This CDR3 contains 14 residues. CDR3 amino acids: CSVNPGQGMSEAFF. The DNA for the CDR3 is TGCAGCGTAAACCCCGGACAGGGGATGTCTGAAGCTTTCTTT.